These 3 T cell receptor beta chains originate from one sample sequenced in a study of early T cells in non-severe SARS-CoV-2 infection (dated by TCRdb to about 2021). The method behind the library was 5' RACE. For sequencing, a NextSeq 500 was employed. The raw public reads went through TCRdb reprocessing: fastp at Q25, MiXCR clone calling, in-frame beta chains kept. Each CDR3 protein appears once, grouped with its most common genes and DNA. Here the sample has 75,000 to 90,000 distinct CDR3 sequences; about 15% occur a single time. Around 5.4% of the sample is in the top ten clones. The sequenced sample consisted of whole blood. The receptor set was obtained from an adult who was a healthcare worker with PCR-confirmed SARS-CoV-2 infection or an uninfected control (not recorded which).

This clonotype was detected many times. The V and J genes are TRBV28 and TRBJ1-1; D gene unclear. Trimming took off 8 bases at V and 2 bases at J, with 15 bases between the two ends. CDR3 length: 14 residues. The germline V gene has CDR1 MDHEN and CDR2 SYDVKM. CDR3 region: CASDGEGFNTEAFF. CDR3 DNA: TGTGCCAGCGACGGCGAGGGTTTTAACACTGAAGCTTTCTTT.

This clonotype has more than one count but fewer than ten. The rearrangement joins TRBV27 to TRBJ1-1; a possible D gene is TRBD1 (5 bases). In germline, CDR1 is MNHEY, CDR2 SMNVEV (reference sequence). The CDR3 runs to 14 residues. Between the trimmed V and J ends, which lost 4 bases and 0 bases, there was a span of 9 bases. The CDR3: CASSYGGVNTEAFF. DNA for the CDR3: TGTGCCAGCAGTTATGGGGGGGTGAACACTGAAGCTTTCTTT.

This clonotype was seen a handful of times. This chain uses TRBV3-1 with TRBJ2-7; TRBD2 agrees at 12 bases. Germline trimming cut 3 bases from V and 4 bases from J; bases unmatched to any gene: 10. The CDR3 extends over 17 amino acids. Germline V CDR1 and CDR2: LGHDT, YNNKEL (reference sequence). The CDR3 loop is CASSHASGRAGGYEQYF. The CDR3 region has the DNA TGTGCCAGCAGCCATGCTAGCGGGAGGGCCGGTGGGTACGAGCAGTACTTC.